A single sample gave rise to the 5 T cell receptor beta chains below, sequenced in a study of CD8 T cells in Susac syndrome. Random-hexamer reverse transcription was applied to roughly 0.5 to 1 ug RNA. MiXCR, applied by TCRdb to the immunoSEQ multiplex PCR reads, yields one record per CDR3 protein. This table holds a few hundred thousand distinct CDR3 sequences, 92% found once. Sequencing input: CD4+ T cells from PBMCs. Source of these receptors: a human donor with multiple sclerosis.

In DNA form, the CDR3 reads TGTGCCAGCAGTTTAAGGAGGACAGGGATCCAAGAGACCCAGTACTTC. As protein: CASSLRRTGIQETQYF. This chain joins TRBV27 and TRBJ2-5, with 8 positions matching TRBD1. In germline, CDR1 is MNHEY, CDR2 SMNVEV (reference sequence). V shed 2 bases, J shed 1 base, and the junction held 6 bases outside the gene matches. The CDR3 length is 16 residues.

The chain combines TRBV20-1 with TRBJ1-1; 7 bases match TRBD1. Germline V CDR1 and CDR2: DFQATT, SNEGSKA (reference sequence). This CDR3 comprises 17 residues. Germline trimming cut 4 bases from V and 4 bases from J; bases unmatched to any gene: 18. The CDR3 here is CSAKLVRGRGRGTEAFF. As DNA, the CDR3 is TGCAGTGCTAAATTGGTCAGGGGAAGGGGGCGAGGCACTGAAGCTTTCTTT.

The chain links TRBV24-1 to TRBJ2-5, with TRBD2 matching 10 bases. Germline assignment: CDR1 KGHDR and CDR2 SFDVKD. This CDR3 region has 16 residues. V trimming: 3 bases; J trimming: 3 bases; junction bases outside the gene matches: 6. CDR3 protein: CATSDPPGLAKETQYF. CDR3 nucleotides: TGTGCCACCAGTGATCCCCCGGGACTAGCGAAAGAGACCCAGTACTTC.

The gene calls are TRBV18 and TRBJ1-5; D perhaps matches TRBD1 (6 bases). V lost 6 bases and J 1 base, leaving 16 bases between the germline ends. This CDR3 is 16 amino acids long. The germline V gene encodes CDR1 KGHSH and CDR2 LQKENI. CDR3 residues: CASSLRDIGSNQPQHF. The CDR3 bases are TGTGCCAGCTCCCTTCGGGACATTGGGAGCAATCAGCCCCAGCATTTT.

This clonotype was counted a single time. This chain joins TRBV29-1 and TRBJ2-6; D is tentatively TRBD1 or TRBD2 (6 bases each). The CDR3 is 14 residues long. The germline V gene has CDR1 SQVTM and CDR2 ANQGSEA. Trimming cost V 6 bases and J 4 bases, with 13 bases left between them. CDR3 in amino acids: CSVSPGAGANVLTF. CDR3 coding DNA: TGCAGCGTGTCCCCGGGGGCCGGGGCCAACGTCCTGACTTTC.